The present TCR beta chain was sequenced within a study of chemoradiotherapy in HPV16-positive cancers. Study information: Candidate HPV-specific T-cell clones and common TCR motifs came from functional assays in two HPV16-positive patients. Study conclusions and caveats: Candidate HPV-specific clones and E7-related TCR motifs grew in tumor during treatment. The functional HPV-specific definition rests on just a couple of HPV16-positive patients.

On this clone: Antigen: not known.

In germline, CDR1 is SNHLY, CDR2 FYNNEI. The CDR3 length is 15 residues. With V trimmed by 5 bases and J by 1 base, 7 bases remained unmatched. Libraries were prepared by immunoSEQ multiplex PCR; TCRdb keeps only in-frame clonotypes and omits some of them. The table shows about 12,000 clones, with about 65% occurring only once. This receptor was identified in a human donor with HPV-associated anogenital cancer. This material was obtained from a patient who underwent chemoradiotherapy. The chain carries TRBV2 and TRBJ2-5; the match to TRBD2 covers 7 bases. This chain's CDR3 is CASSFLTGGQETQYF. In DNA form, the CDR3 reads TGTGCCAGCAGTTTCCTGACGGGGGGCCAAGAGACCCAGTACTTC.